One sample yielded the 2 T cell receptor beta chains listed below, sequenced in a study of regulatory T cells in long-lasting Graves disease. Construction of the TCR beta libraries employed iRepertoire HTBI primers in conjunction with Arm-PCR of CDR3 regions. TCRdb itself ran the multiplex PCR reads through MiXCR, one entry per CDR3 protein. This table has 360,000 or so distinct CDR3 sequences, 20% to 25% appearing once. Time point in this sample: persistent/refractory GD, antithyroid drugs over 5 years with positive TRAb. Making the TCR library involved RNA that had been extracted from PBMCs. The sample was peripheral blood mononuclear cells (PBMCs), taken when the disease was refractory, from a patient treated with antithyroid drugs. The origin of the receptors is a woman aged 40 to 50 with Graves disease.

On this clonotype: Being one base from a much bigger clone, this may be a read error. Here the CDR3 omits its conserved ending phenylalanine or tryptophan, so a read error is the likely source. This chain uses TRBV6-2 or TRBV6-3 with TRBJ2-7; the match to TRBD2 covers 9 bases. J gave up 2 bases and V 4 bases, and 9 bases lay outside the gene matches. The CDR3 loop spans 16 amino acids. Germline V CDR1 and CDR2: MNHEY, SVGEGT. Written as DNA, the CDR3 is TGTGCCAGCAGTTCGTTAGGACTAGCGATCACCTACGAGCAGTACCTC. Protein product: CASSSLGLAITYEQYL.

The sample holds many counts of this clonotype. The chain's CDR3 is CASSSPGTGDYGYTF. The CDR3 DNA follows: TGTGCCAGCAGTTCCCCCGGGACAGGAGACTATGGCTACACCTTC. The rearrangement joins TRBV6-5 to TRBJ1-2; 8 positions agree with TRBD1. The CDR3 spans 15 residues. Germline CDR1 reads MNHEY; CDR2 reads SVGAGI. V dropped 4 bases and J dropped 3; count of bases not matched to a gene: 7.